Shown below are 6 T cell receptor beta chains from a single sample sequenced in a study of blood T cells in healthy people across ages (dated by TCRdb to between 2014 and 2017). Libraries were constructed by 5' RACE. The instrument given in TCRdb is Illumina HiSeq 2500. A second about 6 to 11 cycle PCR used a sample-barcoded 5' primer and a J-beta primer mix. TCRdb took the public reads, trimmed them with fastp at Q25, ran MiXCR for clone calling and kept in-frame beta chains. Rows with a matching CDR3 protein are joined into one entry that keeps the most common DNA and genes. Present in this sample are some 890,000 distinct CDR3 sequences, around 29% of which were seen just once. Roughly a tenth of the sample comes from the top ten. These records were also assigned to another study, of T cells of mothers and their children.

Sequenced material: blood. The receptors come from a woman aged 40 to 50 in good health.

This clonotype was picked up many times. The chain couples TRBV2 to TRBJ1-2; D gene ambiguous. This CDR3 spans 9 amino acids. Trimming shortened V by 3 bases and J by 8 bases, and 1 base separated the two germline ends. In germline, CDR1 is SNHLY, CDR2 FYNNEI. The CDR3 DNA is TGTGCCAGCAGTGACGGCTACACCTTC. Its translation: CASSDGYTF.

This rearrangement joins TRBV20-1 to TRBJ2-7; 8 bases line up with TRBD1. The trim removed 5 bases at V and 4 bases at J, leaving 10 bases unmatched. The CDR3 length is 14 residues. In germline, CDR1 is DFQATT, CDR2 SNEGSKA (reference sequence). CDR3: CSAARTGLGYEQYF. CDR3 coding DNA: TGCAGTGCTGCAAGGACAGGGCTGGGGTACGAGCAGTACTTC.

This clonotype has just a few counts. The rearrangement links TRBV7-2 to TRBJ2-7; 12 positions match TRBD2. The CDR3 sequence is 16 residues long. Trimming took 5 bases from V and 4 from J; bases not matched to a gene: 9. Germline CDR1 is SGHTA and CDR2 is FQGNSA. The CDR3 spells CASSLRLAGVYYEQYF. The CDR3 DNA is TGTGCCAGCAGCCTGAGACTAGCGGGAGTATATTACGAGCAGTACTTC.

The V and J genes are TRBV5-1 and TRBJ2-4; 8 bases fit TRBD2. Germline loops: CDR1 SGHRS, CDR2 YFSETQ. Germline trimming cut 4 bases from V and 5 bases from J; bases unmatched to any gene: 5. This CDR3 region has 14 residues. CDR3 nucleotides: TGCGCCAGCAGCGTCCATAGCGGGGAAAACATTCAGTACTTC. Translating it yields CASSVHSGENIQYF.

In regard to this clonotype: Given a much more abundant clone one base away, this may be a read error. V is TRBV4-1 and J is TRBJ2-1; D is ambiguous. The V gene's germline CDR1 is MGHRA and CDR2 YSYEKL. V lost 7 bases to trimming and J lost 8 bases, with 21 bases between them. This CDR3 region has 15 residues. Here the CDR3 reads CASNHRGIGIDEQFF. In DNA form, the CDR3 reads TGCGCCAGCAACCACAGAGGTATAGGGATCGATGAGCAGTTCTTC.

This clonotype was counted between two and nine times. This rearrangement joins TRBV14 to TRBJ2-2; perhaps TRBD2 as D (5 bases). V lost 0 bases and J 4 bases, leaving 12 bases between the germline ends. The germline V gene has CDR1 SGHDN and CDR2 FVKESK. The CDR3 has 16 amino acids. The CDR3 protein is CASSQDSGVVTGELFF. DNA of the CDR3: TGTGCCAGCAGCCAAGATTCCGGGGTAGTCACCGGGGAGCTGTTTTTT.